Listed below are T cell receptor beta chains from one sample, sequenced in a study of CD8+ T cells in alopecia areata. Data came from immunoSEQ multiplex PCR; TCRdb stores just in-frame clones and leaves some out. The table shows about 200,000 clones, with about two fifths occurring only once. This sample comprised CD4+ T cells sorted from blood, obtained between weeks 30 and 35, from a patient treated with tofacitinib. All receptors come from a human donor with alopecia areata. Each CDR3 is given with its conserved first and last residue. D genes are given only for firm matches. Clone size appears in some rows only: once, few, many, or a class for an expanded clone.

V gene	clone size	J gene	D gene	CDR3 protein	CDR3 DNA
TRBV10-3	few	TRBJ1-6	-	CAISGQTLYNSPLHF	TGTGCCATCAGTGGCCAGACCCTGTATAATTCACCCCTCCACTTT
TRBV27	-	TRBJ1-2	TRBD1	CASSRDRGNGYTF	TGTGCCAGCAGCCGGGACAGGGGGAATGGCTACACCTTC
TRBV7-7	-	TRBJ2-1	-	CASSSKDDEQFF	TGTGCCAGCAGCTCAAAGGACGATGAGCAGTTCTTC
TRBV5-1	-	TRBJ2-7	-	CASSADSRSSYEQYF	TGCGCCAGCAGCGCGGACAGCCGAAGCTCCTACGAGCAGTACTTC
TRBV5-1	-	TRBJ2-7	-	CASRLDFSEQYF	TGCGCCAGCAGGCTAGATTTCTCCGAGCAGTACTTC
TRBV9	-	TRBJ2-3	TRBD2	CASQLAGGLTDTQYF	TGTGCCAGCCAACTAGCGGGGGGGCTCACAGATACGCAGTATTTT
TRBV7-9	once	TRBJ1-2	TRBD1	CASSLSRGQDYGYTF	TGTGCCAGCAGTCTATCGAGGGGGCAGGACTATGGCTACACCTTC
TRBV19	-	TRBJ2-6	-	CASSPGSSGANVLTF	TGTGCCAGTAGTCCAGGGAGCTCTGGGGCCAACGTCCTGACTTTC
TRBV29-1	few	TRBJ2-3	-	CSVGGSSGYTDTQYF	TGCAGCGTTGGGGGGAGTAGCGGATACACAGATACGCAGTATTTT
TRBV6-5	few	TRBJ2-1	-	CASRQGGYNEQFF	TGTGCCTCACGTCAGGGGGGGTACAATGAGCAGTTCTTC
TRBV4-1	few	TRBJ2-7	-	CASSQEPDWDHPYEQYF	TGCGCCAGCAGCCAAGAGCCCGACTGGGACCACCCGTACGAGCAGTACTTC
TRBV29-1	-	TRBJ1-1	-	CSVGKNRDFGDTEAFF	TGCAGCGTTGGGAAGAACAGGGATTTCGGGGACACTGAAGCTTTCTTT
TRBV19	-	TRBJ1-5	TRBD1	CATMGGQVVSYSNQPQHF	TGTGCCACGATGGGCGGACAGGTCGTATCTTATAGCAATCAGCCCCAGCATTTT
TRBV29-1	-	TRBJ1-2	-	CSVENKEDYGYTF	TGCAGCGTTGAAAACAAGGAGGACTATGGCTACACCTTC
TRBV28	-	TRBJ1-5	-	CASSWSNQPQHF	TGTGCCAGCAGTTGGAGCAATCAGCCCCAGCATTTT
TRBV19	few	TRBJ2-5	-	CASMERRETQYF	TGTGCCAGTATGGAGCGGAGGGAGACCCAGTACTTC
TRBV5-1	few	TRBJ1-2	-	CASSPYSGFDGYTF	TGCGCCAGCAGCCCATACTCAGGGTTCGATGGCTACACCTTC
TRBV2	-	TRBJ2-1	-	CASSERNEQFF	TGTGCCAGCAGTGAACGAAATGAGCAGTTCTTC
TRBV5-5	few	TRBJ2-2	TRBD2	CASSPSSGRAGELFF	TGTGCCAGCAGCCCATCCAGCGGGAGGGCCGGGGAGCTGTTTTTT
TRBV28	-	TRBJ2-3	-	CASSLSQLTQYF	TGTGCCAGCAGTTTGTCACAGCTTACGCAGTATTTT
TRBV28	-	TRBJ2-7	-	CASSSGGSYEQYF	TGTGCCAGCAGCTCCGGAGGGAGCTACGAGCAGTACTTC
TRBV7-9	few	TRBJ2-7	-	CASSLMEGGEQYF	TGTGCCAGCAGCTTAATGGAAGGGGGCGAGCAGTACTTC
TRBV6-1	-	TRBJ2-1	TRBD1	CASRIGAGGNEQFF	TGTGCCAGCAGGATAGGGGCAGGGGGCAATGAGCAGTTCTTC
TRBV5-4	few	TRBJ1-1	-	CASSLQGMNTEAFF	TGTGCCAGCAGCTTGCAGGGTATGAACACTGAAGCTTTCTTT
TRBV30	-	TRBJ2-3	-	CAWSVRGLASTDTQYF	TGTGCCTGGAGTGTACGGGGGCTAGCGAGTACAGATACGCAGTATTTT
TRBV5-1	-	TRBJ1-2	-	CASRDTHQANYGYTF	TGCGCCAGTCGGGACACCCACCAAGCTAACTATGGCTACACCTTC
TRBV5-1	few	TRBJ2-5	-	CASSLAAGPRGETQYF	TGCGCCAGCAGCTTGGCCGCAGGGCCCCGCGGGGAGACCCAGTACTTC
TRBV14	few	TRBJ2-7	-	CASSQDRVYEQYF	TGTGCCAGCAGCCAAGACAGGGTCTACGAGCAGTACTTC
TRBV2	-	TRBJ2-1	-	CASSASPYNEQFF	TGTGCCAGCAGTGCATCCCCCTACAATGAGCAGTTCTTC
TRBV30	few	TRBJ1-2	-	CAWSKNYGYTF	TGTGCCTGGAGTAAAAACTATGGCTACACCTTC
TRBV29-1	-	TRBJ2-6	TRBD1	CSVRGQPSGANVLTF	TGCAGCGTTCGGGGACAGCCCTCTGGGGCCAACGTCCTGACTTTC
TRBV2	many	TRBJ1-2	TRBD1	CASSGQGGLSNYGYTF	TGTGCCAGCAGCGGACAGGGGGGGTTATCTAACTATGGCTACACCTTC
TRBV2	-	TRBJ2-3	-	CASKSEVAVDTQYF	TGTGCCAGCAAGAGTGAGGTAGCCGTGGATACGCAGTATTTT
TRBV27	few	TRBJ2-1	-	CASSLRRGGTNEQFF	TGTGCCAGCAGTTTAAGGAGGGGGGGTACGAATGAGCAGTTCTTC
TRBV30	-	TRBJ1-2	-	CVWSALGRNYGYTF	TGTGTCTGGAGTGCCCTAGGACGGAACTATGGCTACACCTTC
TRBV15	-	TRBJ1-2	-	CATSRGVGSYGYTF	TGTGCCACCAGCAGAGGTGTAGGGTCCTATGGCTACACCTTC
TRBV2	-	TRBJ1-5	-	CASSEERLSNQPQHF	TGTGCCAGCAGTGAAGAGAGATTAAGCAATCAGCCCCAGCATTTT
TRBV7-9	-	TRBJ1-4	-	CASSLAQGATNEKLFF	TGTGCCAGCAGCTTAGCCCAGGGTGCAACTAATGAAAAACTGTTTTTT
TRBV2	few	TRBJ2-7	-	CASSGDAYEQYF	TGTGCCAGCAGCGGTGATGCCTACGAGCAGTACTTC
TRBV7-9	few	TRBJ2-5	-	CASSLDTIRVKTQYF	TGTGCCAGCAGCCTGGACACTATTCGAGTCAAGACCCAGTACTTC
TRBV9	-	TRBJ2-3	-	CASSASPGSDTQYF	TGTGCCAGCAGTGCTAGTCCCGGTTCAGATACGCAGTATTTT
TRBV7-8	-	TRBJ2-7	TRBD1	CASSLGDRGGQYF	TGTGCCAGCAGCTTGGGGGACAGGGGCGGACAGTACTTC
TRBV30	-	TRBJ2-7	-	CAWSGGGWYEQYF	TGTGCCTGGAGTGGTGGGGGCTGGTACGAGCAGTACTTC
TRBV19	-	TRBJ2-3	-	CASSPPADTQYF	TGTGCCAGTAGTCCCCCGGCAGATACGCAGTATTTT
TRBV15	-	TRBJ2-1	TRBD2	CATSRDLGTSGSSYNEQFF	TGTGCCACCAGCAGAGATCTAGGGACTAGCGGGAGTTCCTACAATGAGCAGTTCTTC
TRBV11-2	-	TRBJ2-1	TRBD2	CASSPRGLAGGHNEQFF	TGTGCCAGCAGCCCACGGGGTCTAGCGGGAGGCCACAATGAGCAGTTCTTC
TRBV6-1	-	TRBJ2-7	TRBD1	CATIRDRGHEQYF	TGTGCCACCATCCGGGACAGGGGGCACGAGCAGTACTTC
TRBV29-1	-	TRBJ2-2	-	CSVGQGTHYTGELFF	TGCAGCGTTGGGCAGGGGACTCACTATACCGGGGAGCTGTTTTTT
TRBV7-9	few	TRBJ2-7	-	CASSFPGPGYEQYF	TGTGCCAGCAGCTTCCCGGGGCCTGGGTACGAGCAGTACTTC
TRBV5-1	-	TRBJ2-7	-	CASSLSRGSYEQYF	TGCGCCAGCAGCTTGTCTAGAGGTTCCTACGAGCAGTACTTC
TRBV5-1	-	TRBJ1-2	TRBD1	CASSTGTAANYGYTF	TGCGCCAGCAGCACCGGGACAGCAGCTAACTATGGCTACACCTTC
TRBV10-3	few	TRBJ2-1	TRBD2	CAISANSGGAINEQFF	TGTGCCATCAGTGCGAATAGCGGGGGGGCCATCAATGAGCAGTTCTTC
TRBV19	-	TRBJ1-2	-	CASTQTVSTGYTF	TGTGCCAGTACCCAGACGGTATCGACGGGCTACACCTTC
TRBV20-1	-	TRBJ2-3	-	CSARGSHTQYF	TGCAGTGCTAGGGGCAGCCATACGCAGTATTTT
TRBV15	-	TRBJ1-5	-	CATRDINYQPQHF	TGTGCCACCAGGGACATCAACTATCAGCCCCAGCATTTT
TRBV6-1	few	TRBJ2-6	-	CASSEYFGAGANVLTF	TGTGCCAGCAGTGAATATTTCGGGGCTGGGGCCAACGTCCTGACTTTC
TRBV7-9	-	TRBJ2-2	-	CASSLSRDPGELFF	TGTGCCAGCAGCTTAAGCCGGGACCCCGGGGAGCTGTTTTTT
TRBV29-1	-	TRBJ1-2	TRBD1	CSVDSLFRTGGYGYTF	TGCAGCGTTGACAGCTTGTTTAGAACAGGGGGCTATGGCTACACCTTC
TRBV15	-	TRBJ2-3	-	CATSRDAGANTDTQYF	TGTGCCACCAGCAGAGATGCGGGGGCCAACACAGATACGCAGTATTTT